These T cell receptor beta chains were read from a single sample in a study of T-cell memory formation after mild COVID-19. TCRdb re-derived calls from the 5' RACE reads in MiXCR, one entry per CDR3 protein. The sample records approximately 100,000 distinct CDR3 sequences, approximately 15% being singletons. Sequencing was performed on PBMCs or a T cell subset sorted from them (not recorded which). The receptors were gathered from an adult woman who had mild COVID-19 (a few samples of this study predate the infection). Cell type and time point are not known. The CDR3 runs from the conserved cysteine through the conserved F or W. A D gene is named only where the DNA matches it firmly. Some rows mark clone size as missing; the rest say once, few, many or name a class of expanded clone.

TGTGCCAGCAGCTTAAGCGGCGAGTACGAGCAGTACTTC | CASSLSGEYEQYF | TRBV11-1 | NA | TRBJ2-7 | NA
TGTGCCAGCAGCCCATCCTGGGACGGGAGCAATCAGCCCCAGCATTTT | CASSPSWDGSNQPQHF | TRBV9 | NA | TRBJ1-5 | NA
TGCAGCGTTGCTCCAGGGGACCAAGAGACCCAGTACTTC | CSVAPGDQETQYF | TRBV29-1 | NA | TRBJ2-5 | few
TGTGCCAGCAGCTCGGCCGGAAACAGCGGGGAGGAGCTGTTTTTT | CASSSAGNSGEELFF | TRBV11-2 | TRBD2 | TRBJ2-2 | few
TGTGCCAGCAGCACTAGAGTGGGACTAGCGGGGGCCTCCTGTGAGCAGTTCTTC | CASSTRVGLAGASCEQFF | TRBV9 | TRBD2 | TRBJ2-1 | few
TGTGCCAGCAGCCCAAGCGACGGGGAGATTGAGAAGGCTGAAGCTTTCTTT | CASSPSDGEIEKAEAFF | TRBV11-3 | NA | TRBJ1-1 | NA
TGTGCCAGCAGCCAGAAGTTTGAGCAGTTCTTC | CASSQKFEQFF | TRBV7-9 | NA | TRBJ2-1 | NA
TGCAGCGTCCTAGCGCCTACGGGGGAGCAGTACTTC | CSVLAPTGEQYF | TRBV29-1 | NA | TRBJ2-7 | few
TGTGCCAGCAGTTTATCTCGGGTCTATGGCTACACCTTC | CASSLSRVYGYTF | TRBV12-3/TRBV12-4 | NA | TRBJ1-2 | NA
TGTGCCACCAGTGGAGGGGATAGCAATCAGCCCCAGCATTTT | CATSGGDSNQPQHF | TRBV24-1 | NA | TRBJ1-5 | few
TGTGCCAGCAGTGCGGGAGTTGAATTAGAGACCCAGTACTTC | CASSAGVELETQYF | TRBV25-1 | NA | TRBJ2-5 | few
TGCAGCACTCTAGCGGGAGATCCCTACAATGAGCAGTTCTTC | CSTLAGDPYNEQFF | TRBV20-1 | TRBD2 | TRBJ2-1 | few
TGCGCCAGCAGCCAAGAGTCAGGGGACGAGCAGTACTTC | CASSQESGDEQYF | TRBV4-3 | NA | TRBJ2-7 | few
TGTGCCAGCAGCTTCCCGCAGGGGTGGAGTGAGTATTTT | CASSFPQGWSEYF | TRBV7-9 | NA | TRBJ2-3 | NA
TGTGCCAGCAGCCCTTACCCCGGGACAGGGTACTTGGTTAATGAAAAACTGTTTTTT | CASSPYPGTGYLVNEKLFF | TRBV7-9 | TRBD1 | TRBJ1-4 | NA
TGTGCCAGCAGTTTACGAGGTAGCGGGGGGCAGGAAGATACGCAGTATTTT | CASSLRGSGGQEDTQYF | TRBV12-3/TRBV12-4 | TRBD2 | TRBJ2-3 | few
TGTGCCAGCAGCACTAGCGGGGTCCAAGAGACCCAGTACTTC | CASSTSGVQETQYF | TRBV12-3/TRBV12-4 | TRBD2 | TRBJ2-5 | NA
TGTGCCAGCAGCTTCGGGACTAGCGGGAGTAGGCCATACAATGAGCAGTTCTTC | CASSFGTSGSRPYNEQFF | TRBV7-9 | TRBD2 | TRBJ2-1 | NA
TGTGCCAGCAGCAGGACCGACTGGGAGACCCAGTACTTC | CASSRTDWETQYF | TRBV5-5 | NA | TRBJ2-5 | NA
TGTGCCAGCAGCTTAGTGGTCTGGGCCAGGGGGACTTCCTACGAGCAGTACTTC | CASSLVVWARGTSYEQYF | TRBV11-2 | NA | TRBJ2-7 | few
TGTGCCAGCAGCCTAATGGTGGCTAGCGGGAAGAACGAGCAGTACTTC | CASSLMVASGKNEQYF | TRBV7-9 | TRBD2 | TRBJ2-7 | few